Listed here are 3 T cell receptor beta chains from one sample, sequenced in a study of PD-L1 blockade in urothelial cancer. The data were produced by immunoSEQ multiplex PCR, yet TCRdb's version contains in-frame clones alone and is incomplete. The sample contains 40,000 to 55,000 clones, more than 75% of which appear only once. As to time point: peripheral blood 6 weeks after treatment start. Source: PBMCs, taken around atezolizumab (anti-PD-L1) treatment. All receptors come from a man aged 55 to 69 with urothelial cancer.

J is TRBJ1-4 and V is TRBV28; D remains unclear. Trimming pared 3 bases from V and 2 bases from J, leaving 10 bases between. This CDR3 has 15 amino acids. CDR1 MDHEN and CDR2 SYDVKM come from the germline V gene. CDR3 DNA sequence: TGTGCCAGCAGTTTTTGGCGGTCCACTAATGAAAAACTGTTTTTT. It yields the protein CASSFWRSTNEKLFF.

CDR3 loop: CASSVGGRTDTQYF. As DNA, the CDR3 is TGTGCCAGCAGTGTCGGGGGACGCACAGATACGCAGTATTTT. The chain recombines TRBV2 with TRBJ2-3; possible D gene TRBD2, 6 bases. Trimming stripped 4 bases from V and 1 base from J, with 9 bases between. This CDR3 comprises 14 residues. Germline assignment: CDR1 SNHLY and CDR2 FYNNEI.

The gene calls are TRBV14 and TRBJ1-1, with unresolved D. There are 13 residues in the CDR3. In germline, CDR1 is SGHDN, CDR2 FVKESK. The V gene lost 4 bases and the J gene lost 1 base, with 7 bases spanning the gap. CDR3 in DNA: TGTGCCAGCAGCCGTAGACAGAACACTGAAGCTTTCTTT. This translates into CASSRRQNTEAFF.